A single T cell receptor (beta chain) is shown here with its context. Its antigen remains unidentified. Per-base qualities were not stored, and no clone one base away is much larger. The data derive from a study of cytomegalovirus exposure and HLA in healthy donors (dated by TCRdb to the late 2010s). Looking at the study overall: The 666 repertoires of the first cohort and the roughly 120 validation repertoires were produced on the same platform, according to a later analysis. A separate validation cohort of about 110 different subjects was used in addition to the 666-subject first cohort. The study was designed to test whether signatures of past pathogen exposure could be identified by cataloging public T cell receptors. To predict cytomegalovirus infection status, the study brought together high-throughput TCR immunosequencing, statistical association of individual TCRs with disease status, and machine learning. Overall study results and their limits: A total of 164 TCR beta chains were listed by the study as associated with cytomegalovirus. A later analysis had no HLA typing for the validation cohort, so co-occurrence there was scored across all 110 or so repertoires. A later analysis found that TCRs clustered in the first cohort also tended to co-occur in the roughly 120 validation repertoires, with 94% of cluster scores above 0. The authors suggested that the approach could potentially be extended to other disease states and immunological phenotypes. A few of the identified cytomegalovirus-associated TCR beta chains were confirmed in vitro to be specific for cytomegalovirus antigens. In both the original and validation cohorts, the classifier was reported to diagnose cytomegalovirus status with high specificity and sensitivity. Across donors, most TCR sequences were observed very rarely, whereas some public TCRs were present in many individuals.

Library generation was performed with the immunoSEQ multiplex PCR assay. Per the original workflow: A statistical classification framework was developed to diagnose cytomegalovirus status using the catalog of TCR beta chain sequences. TCRdb carries this immuneACCESS record with in-frame sequences only. Its versions omit some clonotypes, under half of them owing to an unresolved V gene in the studies checked, with the rest unexplained. The D gene and trimming were derived from the DNA, and the V and J assignments and clone size from that table. The sample table holds over 200,000 clones, of which less than 90% were seen once. The ten largest clones represent less than 7% of the sample. The germline V gene (reference sequence) provides CDR1 GTSNPN and CDR2 SVGIG. The CDR3 starts with the cysteine, ends with the phenylalanine, and has 20 residues. CDR3 DNA is the only sequence kept; it has 60 bases, read in frame from the first base. Unmatched junction bases come to 19, with V trimmed by 0 bases and J by 6 bases.

The donors were included in the validation cohort of over a hundred subjects, a group kept apart from the roughly 700-subject first cohort. This TCR derives from a woman aged 18-35 years in good health and CMV-seronegative. The sample was PBMCs. Recombination linked TRBV30 to TRBJ2-1, with 11 bases in between that match TRBD2. The nucleotides are TGTGCCTGGAGTGTCTCTAGCGGGGGGTCAACCCTCCTCGTGTTCAATGAGCAGTTCTTC. This translates into CAWSVSSGGSTLLVFNEQFF.